Below, one T cell receptor beta chain is given with its context. The sample is drawn from a study of shared clonotypes between healthy human individuals. The assay was immunoSEQ multiplex PCR, and TCRdb's table has in-frame clones only and misses some. The data contain more than 450,000 clones, less than 85% of them singletons. This clonotype was sampled from a middle-aged woman in good health. Some clones in this sample may be carry-over from other donors' samples. Sequencing was carried out using PBMCs.

CDR3 nucleotides: TGTGCCAGTAGTATAGAAGGAAAAGGGGCCTACGAGCAGTACTTC. Its translation: CASSIEGKGAYEQYF. The genes are TRBV19 and TRBJ2-7, with D possibly TRBD1 on 5 matching bases. CDR1 and CDR2 (germline): LNHDA, SQIVND (reference sequence). The CDR3 runs to 15 residues. V gave up 0 bases and J gave up 2 bases, with 11 bases separating them.